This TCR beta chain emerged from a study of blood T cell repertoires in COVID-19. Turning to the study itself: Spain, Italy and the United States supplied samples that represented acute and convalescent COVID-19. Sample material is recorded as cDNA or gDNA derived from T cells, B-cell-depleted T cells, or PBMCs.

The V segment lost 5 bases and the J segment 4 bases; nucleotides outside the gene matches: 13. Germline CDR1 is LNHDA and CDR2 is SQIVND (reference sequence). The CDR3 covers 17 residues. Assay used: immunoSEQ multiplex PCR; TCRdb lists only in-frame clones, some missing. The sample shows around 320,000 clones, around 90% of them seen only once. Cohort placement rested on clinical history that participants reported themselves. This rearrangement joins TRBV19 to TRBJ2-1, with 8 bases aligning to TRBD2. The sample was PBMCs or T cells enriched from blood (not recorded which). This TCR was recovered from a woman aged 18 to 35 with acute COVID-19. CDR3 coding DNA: TGTGCCAGTAGTTACCTCTCGACTAGCGCCTCTTACAATGAGCAGTTCTTC. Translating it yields CASSYLSTSASYNEQFF. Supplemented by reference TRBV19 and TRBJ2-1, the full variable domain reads DGGITQSPKYLFRKEGQNVTLSCEQNLNHDAMYWYRQDPGQGLRLIYYSQIVNDFQKGDIAEGYSVSREKKESFPLTVTSAQKNPTAFYLCASSYLSTSASYNEQFFGPGTRLTVL.